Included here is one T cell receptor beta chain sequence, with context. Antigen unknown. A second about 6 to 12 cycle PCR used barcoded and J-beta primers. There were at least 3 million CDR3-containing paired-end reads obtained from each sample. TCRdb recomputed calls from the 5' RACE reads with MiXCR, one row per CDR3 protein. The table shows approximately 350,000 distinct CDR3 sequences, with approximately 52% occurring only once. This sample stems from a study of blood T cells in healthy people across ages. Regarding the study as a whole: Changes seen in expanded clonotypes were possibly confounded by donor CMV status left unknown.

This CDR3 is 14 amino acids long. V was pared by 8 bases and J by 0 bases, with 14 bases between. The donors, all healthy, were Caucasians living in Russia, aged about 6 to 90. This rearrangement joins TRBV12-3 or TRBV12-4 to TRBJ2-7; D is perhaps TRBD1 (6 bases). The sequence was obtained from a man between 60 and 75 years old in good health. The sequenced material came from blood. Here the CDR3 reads CASRDRSHSYEQYF. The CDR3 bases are TGTGCCAGCCGCGACAGGAGTCACTCCTACGAGCAGTACTTC.